The entry that follows covers one T cell receptor beta chain sequence. The data stem from a study of shared clonotypes between healthy human individuals. On the study more broadly: Used for every donor were three CD4 naive, three CD4 memory, two CD8 naive and one CD8 memory plate.

V lost 3 bases, J lost 4 bases, and 10 bases stayed unmatched. Germline CDR1 reads SGHVS; CDR2 reads FQNEAQ. The CDR3 totals 17 residues. Sequenced by immunoSEQ multiplex PCR; TCRdb stores in-frame clones only, minus some. Seen here are approximately 980,000 clones, over 75% observed once, and the top ten hold roughly 1.5%. The chain employs TRBV7-8 and TRBJ2-2, with 8 bases identical to TRBD2. Source material: memory CD4+ T cells sorted from blood. Subset defined: CD45RA-negative fraction. This receptor was identified in a man between 18 and 35 years old in good health. In DNA form, the CDR3 reads TGTGCCAGCAGCTTGGCAGAGCTAGCGGGCATCACCGGGGAGCTGTTTTTT. Translating it yields CASSLAELAGITGELFF.